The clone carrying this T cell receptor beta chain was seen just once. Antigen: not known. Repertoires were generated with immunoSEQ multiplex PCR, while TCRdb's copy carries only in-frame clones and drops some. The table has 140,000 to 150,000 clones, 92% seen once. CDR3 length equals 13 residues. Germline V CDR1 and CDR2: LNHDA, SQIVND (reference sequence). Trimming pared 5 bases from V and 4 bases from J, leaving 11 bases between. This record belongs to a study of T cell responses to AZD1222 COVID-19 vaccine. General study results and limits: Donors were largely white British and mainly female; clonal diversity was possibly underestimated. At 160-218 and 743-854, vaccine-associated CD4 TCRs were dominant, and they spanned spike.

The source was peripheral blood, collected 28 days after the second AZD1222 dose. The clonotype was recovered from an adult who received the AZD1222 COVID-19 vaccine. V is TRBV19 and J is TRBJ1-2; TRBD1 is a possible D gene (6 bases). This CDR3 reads CASSPGTSYGYTF. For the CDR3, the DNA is TGTGCCAGTAGTCCAGGGACAAGCTATGGCTACACCTTC.